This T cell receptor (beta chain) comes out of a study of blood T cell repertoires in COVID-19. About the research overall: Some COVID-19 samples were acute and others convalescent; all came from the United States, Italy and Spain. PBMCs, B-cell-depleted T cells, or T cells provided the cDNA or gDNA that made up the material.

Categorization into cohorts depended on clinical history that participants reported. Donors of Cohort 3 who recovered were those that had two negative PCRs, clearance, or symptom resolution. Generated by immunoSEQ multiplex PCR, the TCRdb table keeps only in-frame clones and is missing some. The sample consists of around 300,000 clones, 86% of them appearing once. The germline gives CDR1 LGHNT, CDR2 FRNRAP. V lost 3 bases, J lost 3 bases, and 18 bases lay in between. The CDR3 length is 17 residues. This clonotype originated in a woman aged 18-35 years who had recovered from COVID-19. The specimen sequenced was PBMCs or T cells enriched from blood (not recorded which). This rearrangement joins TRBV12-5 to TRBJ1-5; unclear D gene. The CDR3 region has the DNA TGTGCTAGTGGTTTCTTCCGCGGTGAGGAGAACAATCAGCCCCAGCATTTT. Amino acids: CASGFFRGEENNQPQHF.